This T cell receptor beta chain appears in the sequencing data of a study of Graves' ophthalmopathy and Graves' hyperthyroidism. Isolation of PBMCs was performed using around 9.5 ml of fresh peripheral blood. The CDR3 runs 13 residues. Looked up from germline, CDR1 is MNHEY and CDR2 is SVGAGI. Trimming took 6 bases from V and 4 from J; bases not matched to a gene: 2. Beta-chain TCR CDR3 regions were amplified from RNA transcripts. HTBI primers served in a first-round RT-PCR, which a second-round multiplex PCR followed. MiXCR, run by TCRdb on the multiplex PCR reads, gives a single entry per CDR3 protein. The sample shows under 400,000 distinct CDR3 sequences, 17% of them seen only once. This clonotype was counted many times. Its antigen is not known. Study conclusions and caveats: Most thyroid clonotypes with frequency above 0.001 were detected in blood too.

The sequence came from an adult man with Graves' ophthalmopathy. This sequence joins TRBV6-5 and TRBJ1-3, with 8 bases that match TRBD1. The sequenced material came from peripheral blood. The CDR3 protein is CASRTGAGNTIYF. The CDR3 nucleotides are TGTGCCAGCAGGACAGGGGCGGGAAACACCATATATTTT.